This TCR beta chain was recovered during a study of cytomegalovirus exposure and HLA in healthy donors. General observations from the study: A list of more than 150 TCR beta chains associated with cytomegalovirus was given.

The CDR3 contains 15 residues. The germline gives CDR1 MNHNS, CDR2 SASEGT. V lost 5 bases, J lost 4 bases, and 7 bases stayed unmatched. Details on this clone: Its specificity is not known.

PCR employed 60 Vbeta and 13 Jbeta primers. Clones were sequenced by immunoSEQ multiplex PCR, and TCRdb holds only the in-frame ones, with some missing. The sample holds 65,000 to 75,000 clones; about 70% are singletons and the top ten take 2% to 2.5%. This clonotype was obtained from a woman in her twenties or thirties in good health and CMV-seronegative. The chain uses TRBV6-1 and TRBJ1-5; 8 bases line up with TRBD1. The sequencing input was PBMCs. CDR3 nucleotide sequence: TGTGCCAGCAGTTCCGACAGGGGAAAGAATCAGCCCCAGCATTTT. Translating it yields CASSSDRGKNQPQHF.